This T cell receptor beta chain was identified in a study of tumor and adjacent non-tumor tissue in lung cancer. The library came from three nested PCR rounds adapted from ARM-PCR protocols. TCRdb processed the multiplex PCR reads anew with MiXCR; each CDR3 protein has one entry. The sample includes tens of thousands of distinct CDR3 sequences, around 76% of them seen just once. The template was RNA from unsorted bulk tissue. Distant lung tissue was collected more than 3 cm away from the tumor edge. Sequenced material: distant non-tumor lung tissue. This sequence originates from a man between 65 and 79 years old with non-small cell lung cancer.

The CDR3 nucleotides read TGCGCCAGCTACTTCACGGCTAGCGGGAGACATGAGCAGTACTTC. Its translation is CASYFTASGRHEQYF. V and J are TRBV10-2 and TRBJ2-1, with 10 bases aligning to TRBD2. The end of the DNA fits TRBJ2-7 better, so the J call may be wrong. The CDR3 covers 15 residues. The germline V gene encodes CDR1 WSHSY and CDR2 SAAADI.